The rows below give T cell receptor beta chains drawn from one sample of a study of blood T cell repertoires in COVID-19. Profiled with immunoSEQ multiplex PCR; TCRdb holds only in-frame clones, not every one. The table shows about 210,000 clones, with 65% to 90% occurring only once. The source material was peripheral blood. The receptors come from a woman aged 70-85 years with COVID-19, enrolled during active disease. CDR3s include the opening cysteine and the closing phenylalanine or tryptophan. A D gene is named only where the DNA matches it firmly. Size is stated for part of the rows, as once, few or many counts, or as a class when the clone is expanded.

size	V	D	J	CDR3	DNA
.	TRBV11-3	.	TRBJ1-1	CASSLRAGHTEAFF	TGTGCCAGCAGCTTACGGGCAGGGCACACTGAAGCTTTCTTT
.	TRBV5-8	TRBD1	TRBJ2-3	CASSLARGTATDTQYF	TGTGCCAGCAGCTTGGCCCGTGGGACAGCAACAGATACGCAGTATTTT
.	TRBV19	.	TRBJ2-6	CASRQVSGANVLTF	TGTGCCAGTAGACAGGTCTCTGGGGCCAACGTCCTGACTTTC
.	TRBV7-2	TRBD2	TRBJ2-7	CASSQGSGGFYEQYF	TGTGCCAGCAGCCAAGGTAGCGGGGGGTTCTACGAGCAGTACTTC
.	TRBV27	TRBD2	TRBJ2-1	CASLPLAGTYNEQFF	TGTGCCAGCCTTCCGCTAGCGGGAACCTACAATGAGCAGTTCTTC
.	TRBV6-2/TRBV6-3	.	TRBJ2-7	CASSYPKVAAVSSYEQYF	TGTGCCAGCAGTTACCCCAAGGTAGCGGCGGTAAGCTCCTACGAGCAGTACTTC
.	TRBV19	.	TRBJ1-5	CASSILASNQPQHF	TGTGCCAGTAGTATCCTAGCTAGCAATCAGCCCCAGCATTTT
few	TRBV5-4	.	TRBJ1-2	CASSLGGQGRLYGYTF	TGTGCCAGCAGCTTGGGGGGGCAGGGGAGACTCTATGGCTACACCTTC
.	TRBV6-2/TRBV6-3	TRBD1	TRBJ1-1	CASSLGTGAWAFF	TGTGCCAGCAGTTTGGGGACAGGGGCTTGGGCTTTCTTT
.	TRBV14	TRBD2	TRBJ2-7	CASSPALPGLASEQYF	TGTGCCAGCAGCCCAGCATTACCGGGACTAGCGAGCGAGCAGTACTTC
.	TRBV7-9	TRBD1	TRBJ2-7	CASSQGQGAYEQYF	TGTGCCAGCAGCCAAGGACAGGGGGCGTACGAGCAGTACTTC
.	TRBV11-3	TRBD1	TRBJ1-6	CASSLEGGNSPLHF	TGTGCCAGCAGCTTAGAAGGGGGCAATTCACCCCTCCACTTT
.	TRBV10-3	.	TRBJ2-2	CAIRSGTINTGELFF	TGTGCCATCAGATCCGGGACAATCAACACCGGGGAGCTGTTTTTT